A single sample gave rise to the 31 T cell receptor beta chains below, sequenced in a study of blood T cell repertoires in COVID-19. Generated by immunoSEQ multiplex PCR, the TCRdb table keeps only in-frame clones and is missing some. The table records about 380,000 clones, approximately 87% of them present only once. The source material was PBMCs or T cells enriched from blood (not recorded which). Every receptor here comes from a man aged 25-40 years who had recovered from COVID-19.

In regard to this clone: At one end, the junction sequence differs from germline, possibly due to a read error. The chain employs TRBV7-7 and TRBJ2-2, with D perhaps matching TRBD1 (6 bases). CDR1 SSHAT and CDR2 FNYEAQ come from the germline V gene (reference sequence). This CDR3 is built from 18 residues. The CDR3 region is CASSPDLSTGSNTGELFF. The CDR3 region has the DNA TGTGCTAGCAGCCCTGACCTATCGACAGGATCGAACACCGGGGAGCTGTTTTTT.

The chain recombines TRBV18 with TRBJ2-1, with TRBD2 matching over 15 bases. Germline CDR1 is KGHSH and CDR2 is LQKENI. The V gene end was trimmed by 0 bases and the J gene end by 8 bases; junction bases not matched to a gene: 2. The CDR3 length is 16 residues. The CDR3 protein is CASSPPGLAGGYEQFF. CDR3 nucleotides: TGTGCCAGCTCACCACCGGGACTAGCGGGGGGATATGAGCAGTTCTTC.

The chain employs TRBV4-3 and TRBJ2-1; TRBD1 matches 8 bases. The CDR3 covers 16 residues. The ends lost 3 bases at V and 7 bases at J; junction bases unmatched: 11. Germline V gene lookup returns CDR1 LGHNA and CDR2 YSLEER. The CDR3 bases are TGCGCCAGCAGCCAGACCGGACAGGGATGGAAAAATGAGCAGTTCTTC. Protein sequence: CASSQTGQGWKNEQFF.

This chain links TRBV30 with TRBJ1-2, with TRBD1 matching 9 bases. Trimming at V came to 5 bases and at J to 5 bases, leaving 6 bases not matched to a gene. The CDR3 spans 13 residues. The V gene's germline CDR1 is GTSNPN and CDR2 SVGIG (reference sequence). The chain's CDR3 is CAWGTGMQYGYTF. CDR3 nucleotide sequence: TGTGCCTGGGGGACAGGGATGCAATATGGCTACACCTTC.

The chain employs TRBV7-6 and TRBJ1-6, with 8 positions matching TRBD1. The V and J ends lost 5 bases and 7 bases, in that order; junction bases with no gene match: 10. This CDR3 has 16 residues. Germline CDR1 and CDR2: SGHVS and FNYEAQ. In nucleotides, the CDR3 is TGTGCCAGCAGCAAGAACGCCGGGACAGGCAATTCACCCCTCCACTTT. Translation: CASSKNAGTGNSPLHF.

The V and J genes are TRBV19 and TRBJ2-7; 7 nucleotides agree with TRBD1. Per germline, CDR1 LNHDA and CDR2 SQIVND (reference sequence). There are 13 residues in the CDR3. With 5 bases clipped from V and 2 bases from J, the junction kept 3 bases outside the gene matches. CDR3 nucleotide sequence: TGTGCCAGTAGTGGGGACAGAACCTACGAGCAGTACTTC. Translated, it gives CASSGDRTYEQYF. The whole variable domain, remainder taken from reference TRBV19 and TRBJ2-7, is DGGITQSPKYLFRKEGQNVTLSCEQNLNHDAMYWYRQDPGQGLRLIYYSQIVNDFQKGDIAEGYSVSREKKESFPLTVTSAQKNPTAFYLCASSGDRTYEQYFGPGTRLTVT.

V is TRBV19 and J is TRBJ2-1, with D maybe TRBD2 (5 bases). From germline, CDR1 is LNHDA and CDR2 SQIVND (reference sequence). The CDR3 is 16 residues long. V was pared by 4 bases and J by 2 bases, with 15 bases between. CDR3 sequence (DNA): TGTGCCAGTAGTAAGGAAGGATCTAGCCCCTACAATGAGCAGTTCTTC. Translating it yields CASSKEGSSPYNEQFF.

CDR3 nucleotides: TGTGCCAGCAGCTTAATTGGGGGGATGACAGGGATTTCTGGAAACACCATATATTTT. Translation gives CASSLIGGMTGISGNTIYF. This chain uses TRBV7-8 with TRBJ1-3, with 7 bases that match TRBD1. Per the germline V gene, CDR1 is SGHVS and CDR2 is FQNEAQ. V trimming: 2 bases; J trimming: 1 base; junction bases outside the gene matches: 14. The length of the CDR3 is 19 residues.

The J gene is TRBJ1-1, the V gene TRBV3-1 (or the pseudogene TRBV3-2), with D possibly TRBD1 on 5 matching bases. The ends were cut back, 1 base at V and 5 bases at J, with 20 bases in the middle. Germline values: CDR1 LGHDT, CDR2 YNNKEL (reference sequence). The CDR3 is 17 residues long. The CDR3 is CASSQGETGPRGTEAFF. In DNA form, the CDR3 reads TGTGCCAGCAGCCAAGGAGAAACCGGTCCCCGGGGGACTGAAGCTTTCTTT.

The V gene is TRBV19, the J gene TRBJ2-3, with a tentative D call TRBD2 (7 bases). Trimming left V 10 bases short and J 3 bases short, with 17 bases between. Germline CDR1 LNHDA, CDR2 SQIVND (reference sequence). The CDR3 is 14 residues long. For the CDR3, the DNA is TGTGCCACCCTCGGGGGGCGGAGGACAGATACGCAGTATTTT. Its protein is CATLGGRRTDTQYF.

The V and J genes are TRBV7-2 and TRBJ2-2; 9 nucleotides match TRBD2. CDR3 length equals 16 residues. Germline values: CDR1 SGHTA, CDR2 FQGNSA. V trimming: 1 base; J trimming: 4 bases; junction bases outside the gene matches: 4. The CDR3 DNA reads TGTGCCAGCAGCTTAGTTTCGCGGGGGGGCACCGGGGAGCTGTTTTTT. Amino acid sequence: CASSLVSRGGTGELFF.

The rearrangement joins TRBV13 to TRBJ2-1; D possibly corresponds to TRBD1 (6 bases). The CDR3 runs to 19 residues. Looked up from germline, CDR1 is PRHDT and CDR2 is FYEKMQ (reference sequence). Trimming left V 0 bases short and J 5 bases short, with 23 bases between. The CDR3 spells CASSLGFTGNGQRDNEQFF. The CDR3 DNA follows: TGTGCCAGCAGCTTAGGCTTCACTGGGAATGGACAGAGAGACAATGAGCAGTTCTTC.

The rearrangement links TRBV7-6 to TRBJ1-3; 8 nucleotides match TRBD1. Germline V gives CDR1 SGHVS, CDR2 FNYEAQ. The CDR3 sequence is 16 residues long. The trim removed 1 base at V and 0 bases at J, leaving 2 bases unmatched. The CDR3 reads CASSLGGQGSGNTIYF. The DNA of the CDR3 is TGTGCCAGCAGCTTAGGCGGACAGGGCTCTGGAAACACCATATATTTT.

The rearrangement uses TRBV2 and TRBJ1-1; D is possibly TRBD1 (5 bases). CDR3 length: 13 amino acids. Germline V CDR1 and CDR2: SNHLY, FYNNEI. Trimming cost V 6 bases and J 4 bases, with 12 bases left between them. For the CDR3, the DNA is TGTGCCAGCAGGGGACTTTTAGGCACTGAAGCTTTCTTT. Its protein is CASRGLLGTEAFF. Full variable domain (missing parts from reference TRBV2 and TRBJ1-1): EPEVTQTPSHQVTQMGQEVILRCVPISNHLYFYWYRQILGQKVEFLVSFYNNEISEKSEIFDDQFSVERPDGSNFTLKIRSTKLEDSAMYFCASRGLLGTEAFFGQGTRLTVV.

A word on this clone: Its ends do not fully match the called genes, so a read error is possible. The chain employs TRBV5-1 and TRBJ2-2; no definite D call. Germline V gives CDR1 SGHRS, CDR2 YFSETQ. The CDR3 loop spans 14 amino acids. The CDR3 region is CASGLVQNTGELFF. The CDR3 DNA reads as TGCGCCAGCGGCTTGGTACAGAACACCGGGGAGCTGTTTTTT.

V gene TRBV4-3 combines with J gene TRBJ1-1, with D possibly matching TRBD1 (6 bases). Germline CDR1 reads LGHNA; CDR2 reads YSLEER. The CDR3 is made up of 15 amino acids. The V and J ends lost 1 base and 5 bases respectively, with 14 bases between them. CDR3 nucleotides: TGCGCCAGCAGCCAAGTAGTAGGGCAGGGGACTGAAGCTTTCTTT. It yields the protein CASSQVVGQGTEAFF.

CDR3 sequence reads: CASSQNQGLTDTQYF. Written as DNA, the CDR3 is TGCGCCAGCAGCCAAAATCAGGGACTCACAGATACGCAGTATTTT. The V and J genes are TRBV4-1 and TRBJ2-3; D perhaps matches TRBD2 (6 bases). The CDR3 is 15 amino acids. Germline V gene sequence: CDR1 MGHRA, CDR2 YSYEKL. Trimming stripped 2 bases from V and 2 bases from J, with 11 bases between.

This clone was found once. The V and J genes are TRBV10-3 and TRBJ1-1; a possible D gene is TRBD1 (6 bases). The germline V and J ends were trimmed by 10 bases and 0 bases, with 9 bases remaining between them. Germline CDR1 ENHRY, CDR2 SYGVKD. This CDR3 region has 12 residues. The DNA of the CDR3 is TGTGCCAGCTGGACAGTGAACACTGAAGCTTTCTTT. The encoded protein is CASWTVNTEAFF.

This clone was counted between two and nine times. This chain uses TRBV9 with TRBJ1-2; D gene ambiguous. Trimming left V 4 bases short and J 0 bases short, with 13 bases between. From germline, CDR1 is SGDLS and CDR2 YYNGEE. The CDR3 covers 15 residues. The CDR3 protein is CASSPDLLTNYGYTF. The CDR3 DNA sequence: TGTGCCAGCAGCCCGGACTTACTCACTAACTATGGCTACACCTTC.

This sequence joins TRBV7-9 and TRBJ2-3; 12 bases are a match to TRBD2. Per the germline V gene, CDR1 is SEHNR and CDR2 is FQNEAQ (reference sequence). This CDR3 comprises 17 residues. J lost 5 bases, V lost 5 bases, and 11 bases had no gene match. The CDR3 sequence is CASSPSLAGGQGDTQYF. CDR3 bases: TGTGCCAGCAGCCCTTCACTAGCGGGGGGCCAGGGAGATACGCAGTATTTT.

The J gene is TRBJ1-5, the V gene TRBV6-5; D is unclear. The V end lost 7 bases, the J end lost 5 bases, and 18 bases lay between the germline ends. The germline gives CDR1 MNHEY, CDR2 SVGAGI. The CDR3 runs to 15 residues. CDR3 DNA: TGTGCCAGCATATTGCGGTTAAGCGGACATCAGCCCCAGCATTTT. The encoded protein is CASILRLSGHQPQHF.

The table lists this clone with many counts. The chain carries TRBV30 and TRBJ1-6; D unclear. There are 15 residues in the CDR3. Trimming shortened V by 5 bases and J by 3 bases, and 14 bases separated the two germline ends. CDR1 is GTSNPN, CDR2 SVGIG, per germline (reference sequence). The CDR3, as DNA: TGTGCCTGGGGCGGACGGGAATACTATAATTCACCCCTCCACTTT. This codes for CAWGGREYYNSPLHF.

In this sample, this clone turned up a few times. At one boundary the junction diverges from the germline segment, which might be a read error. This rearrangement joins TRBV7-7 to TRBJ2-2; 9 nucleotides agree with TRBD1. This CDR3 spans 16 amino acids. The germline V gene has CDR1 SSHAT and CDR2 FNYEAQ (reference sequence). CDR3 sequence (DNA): TGTGCTAGCAGCCCCATGCCGGGACAGGGTCTCGGGGAGCTGTTTTTT. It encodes CASSPMPGQGLGELFF.

CDR3 nucleotides: TGTGCCAACATACCCAGGGGTGGGGAGTACGAGCAGTACTTC. Translating it yields CANIPRGGEYEQYF. The chain is built from TRBV6-5 and TRBJ2-7; D possibly corresponds to TRBD1 (6 bases). This CDR3 spans 14 amino acids. V shed 10 bases and J shed 4 bases, with 20 bases lying between them. Germline V gene sequence: CDR1 MNHEY, CDR2 SVGAGI.

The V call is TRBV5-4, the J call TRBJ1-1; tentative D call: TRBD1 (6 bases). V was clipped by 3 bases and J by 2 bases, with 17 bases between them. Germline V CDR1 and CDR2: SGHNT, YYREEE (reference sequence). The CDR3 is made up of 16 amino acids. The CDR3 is CASSYPLAGANTEAFF. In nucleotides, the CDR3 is TGTGCCAGCAGCTACCCACTGGCAGGGGCTAACACTGAAGCTTTCTTT.

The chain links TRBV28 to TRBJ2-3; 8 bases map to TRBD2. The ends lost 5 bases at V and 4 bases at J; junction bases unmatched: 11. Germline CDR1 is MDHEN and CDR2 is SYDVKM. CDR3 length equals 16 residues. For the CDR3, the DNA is TGTGCCAGCAGTCCCGGCGGGGGGTATAGCGCAGATACGCAGTATTTT. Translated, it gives CASSPGGGYSADTQYF. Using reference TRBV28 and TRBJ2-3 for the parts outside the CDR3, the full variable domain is DVKVTQSSRYLVKRTGEKVFLECVQDMDHENMFWYRQDPGLGLRLIYFSYDVKMKEKGDIPEGYSVSREKKERFSLILESASTNQTSMYLCASSPGGGYSADTQYFGPGTRLTVL.

CDR3 bases: TGTGCCAGCATTCTCGACAGGGATGGGGCCTATGGCTACACCTTC. Protein sequence: CASILDRDGAYGYTF. The gene calls are TRBV2 and TRBJ1-2; 7 nucleotides line up with TRBD1. Per germline, CDR1 SNHLY and CDR2 FYNNEI. J gave up 4 bases and V 7 bases, and 12 bases lay outside the gene matches. This CDR3 is built from 15 residues.

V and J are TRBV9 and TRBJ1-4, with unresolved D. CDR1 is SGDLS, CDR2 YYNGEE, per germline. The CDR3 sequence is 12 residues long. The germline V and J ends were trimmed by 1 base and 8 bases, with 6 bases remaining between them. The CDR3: CASSVLGEKLFF. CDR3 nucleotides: TGTGCCAGCAGCGTATTGGGCGAAAAACTGTTTTTT.

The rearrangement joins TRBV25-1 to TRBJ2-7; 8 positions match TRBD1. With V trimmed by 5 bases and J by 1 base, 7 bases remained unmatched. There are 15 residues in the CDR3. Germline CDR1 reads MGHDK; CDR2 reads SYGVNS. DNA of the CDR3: TGTGCCAGCAGTCCCCTCAGGGGGCGATCCTACGAGCAGTACTTC. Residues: CASSPLRGRSYEQYF.

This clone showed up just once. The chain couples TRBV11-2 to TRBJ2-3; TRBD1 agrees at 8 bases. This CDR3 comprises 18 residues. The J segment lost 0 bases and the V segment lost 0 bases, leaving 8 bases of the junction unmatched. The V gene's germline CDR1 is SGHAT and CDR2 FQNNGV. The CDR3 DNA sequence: TGTGCCAGCAGCTTAGATAGGTGGGGACAGGCTAGCACAGATACGCAGTATTTT. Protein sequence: CASSLDRWGQASTDTQYF.

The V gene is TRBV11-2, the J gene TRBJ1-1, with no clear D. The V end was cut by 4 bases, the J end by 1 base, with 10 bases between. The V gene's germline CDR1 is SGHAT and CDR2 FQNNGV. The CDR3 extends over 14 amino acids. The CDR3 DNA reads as TGTGCCAGCAGCTCCGACACGCCGAACACTGAAGCTTTCTTT. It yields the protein CASSSDTPNTEAFF. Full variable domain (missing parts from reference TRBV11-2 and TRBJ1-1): EAGVAQSPRYKIIEKRQSVAFWCNPISGHATLYWYQQILGQGPKLLIQFQNNGVVDDSQLPKDRFSAERLKGVDSTLKIQPAKLEDSAVYLCASSSDTPNTEAFFGQGTRLTVV.